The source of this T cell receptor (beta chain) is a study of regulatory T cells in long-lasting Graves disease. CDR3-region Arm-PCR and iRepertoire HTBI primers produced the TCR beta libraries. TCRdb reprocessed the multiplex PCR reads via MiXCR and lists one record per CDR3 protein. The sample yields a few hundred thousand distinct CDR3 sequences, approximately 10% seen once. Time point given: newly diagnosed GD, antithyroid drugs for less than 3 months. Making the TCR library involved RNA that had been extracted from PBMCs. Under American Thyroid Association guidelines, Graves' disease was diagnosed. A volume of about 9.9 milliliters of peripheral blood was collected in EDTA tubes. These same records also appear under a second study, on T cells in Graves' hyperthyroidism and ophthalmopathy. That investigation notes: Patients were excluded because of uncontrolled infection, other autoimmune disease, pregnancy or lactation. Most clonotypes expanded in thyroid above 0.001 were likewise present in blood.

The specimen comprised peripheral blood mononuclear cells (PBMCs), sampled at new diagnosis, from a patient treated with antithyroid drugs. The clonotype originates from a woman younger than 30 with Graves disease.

In DNA form, the CDR3 reads TGTGCCAGCAGCCAAGGCGGGGCGCAGTATTTT. It is translated as CASSQGGAQYF. The chain uses TRBV4-2 and TRBJ2-3, with D maybe TRBD2 (6 bases). V was trimmed by 1 base and J by 10 bases, leaving 6 bases between them. The V gene's germline CDR1 is LGHNA and CDR2 YNFKEQ. The CDR3 consists of 11 residues.